The next 30 T cell receptor beta chains were all read from a single sample in a study of identical twins. Via MiXCR, TCRdb re-called the 5' RACE reads, giving one row per CDR3 protein. The top ten clones hold more than 8.5% of a sample with about 240,000 distinct CDR3 sequences, about 10% of them seen once. Sequencing was done on a sample of memory T cells sorted from blood. The receptors derive from a man in his fifties or sixties in good health.

This clonotype was detected ten times or more. V usage is TRBV12-3 or TRBV12-4 and J usage is TRBJ2-2; D gene uncertain. The ends were cut back, 10 bases at V and 2 bases at J, with 14 bases in the middle. The CDR3 consists of 14 residues. The CDR3 DNA is TGTGCCACCCGGGCTGGCGGAAACACCGGGGAGCTGTTTTTT. It yields the protein CATRAGGNTGELFF.

This clonotype was recorded a few times. The rearrangement uses TRBV4-2 and TRBJ2-5; possible D gene TRBD1, 6 bases. The CDR3 is 13 amino acids. Germline V gene sequence: CDR1 LGHNA, CDR2 YNFKEQ. V gave up 4 bases and J gave up 9 bases, with 15 bases separating them. CDR3 protein: CASSRDTGRAQYF. The CDR3 DNA is TGTGCCAGCAGCCGGGACACCGGTCGAGCCCAGTACTTC.

This clonotype was detected many times. The V call is TRBV5-1, the J call TRBJ1-1, with unresolved D. V was cut by 0 bases and J by 1 base, with 10 bases left in between. This CDR3 is built from 15 residues. The germline V gene encodes CDR1 SGHRS and CDR2 YFSETQ. DNA for the CDR3: TGCGCCAGCAGCTTGGCCGGGAGTAAGAACACTGAAGCTTTCTTT. Its translation: CASSLAGSKNTEAFF.

This clonotype appeared a few times. This sequence joins TRBV10-3 and TRBJ1-5; D is unclear. This CDR3 is 12 amino acids long. V was cut by 4 bases and J by 5 bases, with 6 bases left in between. CDR1 is ENHRY and CDR2 is SYGVKD in the germline V gene. The CDR3 DNA reads TGTGCCATCAGTGGGGGAGATCAGCCCCAGCATTTT. Translation gives CAISGGDQPQHF.

This clonotype was found a few times. The chain links TRBV6-1 to TRBJ1-5, with D perhaps matching TRBD1 (5 bases). With 6 bases removed from V and 2 bases from J, the gap between germline ends came to 14 bases. In germline, CDR1 is MNHNS, CDR2 SASEGT. This CDR3 spans 15 amino acids. The CDR3 protein is CASRGRLEGNQPQHF. The CDR3 region has the DNA TGTGCCAGCAGGGGACGACTGGAGGGCAATCAGCCCCAGCATTTT.

This chain joins TRBV28 and TRBJ2-1; D is perhaps TRBD1 (6 bases). CDR3 length: 15 residues. Trimming stripped 4 bases from V and 5 bases from J, with 15 bases between. The germline V gene has CDR1 MDHEN and CDR2 SYDVKM. CDR3 region: CASSSQGGEDNEQFF. For the CDR3, the DNA is TGTGCCAGCAGTTCTCAAGGGGGAGAGGACAATGAGCAGTTCTTC.

A note on this clonotype: The junction departs from the called germline gene at one end, perhaps through a read error. This chain links TRBV5-6 with TRBJ2-5, with D unclear. This CDR3 is built from 16 residues. Germline CDR1 and CDR2: SGHDT and YYEEEE. For the CDR3, the DNA is TGTGTCAGCAGCTTGGCCGGAGAACAGTACCAAGAGACCCAGTACTTC. The encoded protein is CVSSLAGEQYQETQYF.

The chain uses TRBV12-3 or TRBV12-4 and TRBJ1-6, with TRBD1 identical over 7 bases. The CDR3 sequence is 14 residues long. After removal of 7 bases from V and 10 bases from J, the junction contained 10 bases not matched to a gene. The CDR3 sequence is CASTLRGLGSPLHF. The CDR3 DNA is TGTGCCAGCACCCTGAGGGGGCTCGGGTCACCCCTCCACTTT.

This clonotype was recorded many times. The gene calls are TRBV4-2 and TRBJ2-5; D not resolved. Germline V gene sequence: CDR1 LGHNA, CDR2 YNFKEQ. V shed 0 bases and J shed 5 bases, with 7 bases lying between them. The CDR3 runs to 13 residues. The CDR3 bases are TGTGCCAGCAGCCAAGAAAGGTCGGAGACCCAGTACTTC. Protein sequence: CASSQERSETQYF.

Only a few counts were recorded for this clonotype. The V gene is TRBV20-1, the J gene TRBJ1-1, with D unresolved. CDR1 DFQATT and CDR2 SNEGSKA come from the germline V gene (reference sequence). This CDR3 contains 14 residues. The ends were cut back, 1 base at V and 3 bases at J, with 12 bases in the middle. The CDR3 is CSARVGRSYTEAFF. The CDR3 nucleotides read TGCAGTGCTAGAGTCGGGAGATCGTACACTGAAGCTTTCTTT.

The rearrangement links TRBV20-1 to TRBJ2-3, with 7 bases aligning to TRBD2. Germline values: CDR1 DFQATT, CDR2 SNEGSKA (reference sequence). There are 15 residues in the CDR3. V gave up 1 base and J gave up 2 bases; unmatched junction bases: 6. CDR3 in DNA: TGCAGTGCTAGAGTCGGGAGGACTCTCACAGATACGCAGTATTTT. Its translation: CSARVGRTLTDTQYF.

This clonotype occurred many times. The chain combines TRBV11-2 with TRBJ2-5; D gene ambiguous. The CDR3 spans 15 residues. Trimming pared 3 bases from V and 4 bases from J, leaving 15 bases between. Germline assignment: CDR1 SGHAT and CDR2 FQNNGV. The CDR3 is CASSFRSAWRETQYF. The CDR3 DNA reads TGTGCCAGCAGCTTCCGATCGGCTTGGCGAGAGACCCAGTACTTC.

In its sample, this clonotype was seen a few times. This chain joins TRBV6-5 and TRBJ2-1; 11 nucleotides line up with TRBD1. V lost 8 bases and J lost 9; bases outside the gene matches: 9. This CDR3 comprises 14 residues. Germline V lookup: CDR1 MNHEY, CDR2 SVGAGI. DNA of the CDR3: TGTGCCAGCGTTAGGGACAGGGGGGTGGGTGAGCAGTTCTTC. It encodes CASVRDRGVGEQFF.

This clonotype was seen only a few times. The chain carries TRBV15 and TRBJ2-1, with 8 bases that match TRBD2. Trimming at V came to 0 bases and at J to 6 bases, leaving 7 bases not matched to a gene. Germline CDR1 and CDR2: LNHNV and YYDKDF (reference sequence). There are 16 residues in the CDR3. CDR3 in amino acids: CATSRDSSGSVNEQFF. The CDR3 region has the DNA TGTGCCACCAGCAGAGATTCAAGCGGGAGTGTCAATGAGCAGTTCTTC.

This clonotype has ten or more counts. The chain uses TRBV6-5 and TRBJ1-6, with a tentative D call TRBD1 (6 bases). The CDR3 is made up of 17 amino acids. V was shortened by 2 bases and J by 1 base, with 12 bases between the two germline ends. CDR1 is MNHEY and CDR2 is SVGAGI in the germline V gene. CDR3: CASSYPGEGSYNSPLHF. The CDR3 nucleotides are TGTGCCAGCAGTTACCCAGGGGAGGGTTCCTATAATTCACCCCTCCACTTT.

This clonotype showed up many times. This rearrangement joins TRBV15 to TRBJ1-2; TRBD1 might be the D (5 bases). V was pared by 0 bases and J by 1 base, with 9 bases between. Germline CDR1 reads LNHNV; CDR2 reads YYDKDF (reference sequence). The CDR3 consists of 15 residues. As DNA, the CDR3 is TGTGCCACCAGCAGAGATCCGGGGGGTAACTATGGCTACACCTTC. Amino acid sequence: CATSRDPGGNYGYTF.

The V gene is TRBV12-3 or TRBV12-4, the J gene TRBJ2-6; 8 positions agree with TRBD1. This CDR3 comprises 17 residues. The junction had 6 bases not matched to a gene; V was cut back by 5 bases and J by 0 bases. The CDR3: CASSLGQGNSGANVLTF. The CDR3 DNA follows: TGTGCCAGCAGTCTCGGACAGGGCAACTCTGGGGCCAACGTCCTGACTTTC.

The chain recombines TRBV4-2 with TRBJ2-2; D remains ambiguous. The CDR3 totals 15 residues. From germline, CDR1 is LGHNA and CDR2 YNFKEQ. Trimming removed 1 base from V and 4 bases from J, with 10 bases in between. The CDR3 loop is CASSQVGSGTGELFF. CDR3 DNA sequence: TGTGCCAGCAGCCAAGTAGGCTCGGGCACCGGGGAGCTGTTTTTT.

This clonotype was detected ten times or more. CDR3 sequence: CASTSRGNTEAFF. CDR3 nucleotide sequence: TGTGCCAGCACGTCCAGGGGGAACACTGAAGCTTTCTTT. This chain connects TRBV12-3 or TRBV12-4 to TRBJ1-1; possibly TRBD1 for D (6 bases). The V and J ends lost 7 bases and 1 base respectively, with 10 bases between them. This CDR3 is 13 amino acids long.

In its sample, this clonotype was seen a few times. The J gene is TRBJ2-1, the V gene TRBV20-1; TRBD2 matches at 12 bases. The CDR3 extends over 17 amino acids. Trimming took 6 bases from V and 4 from J; bases not matched to a gene: 13. Germline loops: CDR1 DFQATT, CDR2 SNEGSKA (reference sequence). The DNA of the CDR3 is TGCAGTGCCCCTGGGCTAGCGGGGGGGCCGAGATACAATGAGCAGTTCTTC. This sequence encodes CSAPGLAGGPRYNEQFF.

This clonotype was observed a few times. The rearrangement uses TRBV2 and TRBJ1-1; weak D call: TRBD1 (5 bases). CDR1 is SNHLY, CDR2 FYNNEI, per germline. The CDR3 is 17 residues long. V was pared by 8 bases and J by 1 base, with 23 bases between. CDR3 sequence: CASGPRLRGPGNTEAFF. The CDR3 DNA reads as TGTGCCAGCGGCCCACGGTTGAGGGGTCCAGGGAACACTGAAGCTTTCTTT.

In its sample, this clonotype was seen many times. The chain is built from TRBV5-1 and TRBJ2-3; D gene ambiguous. V was pared by 4 bases and J by 5 bases, with 14 bases between. Germline CDR1 is SGHRS and CDR2 is YFSETQ. This CDR3 comprises 14 residues. Written as DNA, the CDR3 is TGCGCCAGCAGCCCCGGAACGTCGGGAGATACGCAGTATTTT. Its protein is CASSPGTSGDTQYF.

The chain couples TRBV5-4 to TRBJ2-1, with no clear D. CDR1 and CDR2 from the germline V gene are SGHNT and YYREEE (reference sequence). CDR3 length equals 16 residues. V was cut by 0 bases and J by 0 bases, with 10 bases left in between. CDR3 residues: CASSLAPVSSYNEQFF. The CDR3 DNA follows: TGTGCCAGCAGCTTGGCCCCAGTGAGCTCCTACAATGAGCAGTTCTTC.

The table lists this clonotype with many counts. This sequence joins TRBV27 and TRBJ2-1; no clear D gene. The V gene's germline CDR1 is MNHEY and CDR2 SMNVEV (reference sequence). The ends were cut back, 1 base at V and 9 bases at J, with 7 bases in the middle. The CDR3 runs to 12 residues. The CDR3 DNA reads as TGTGCCAGCAGTTTATACATGGGTGAGCAGTTCTTC. It yields the protein CASSLYMGEQFF.

This clonotype was observed a few times. This chain uses TRBV11-3 with TRBJ2-1, with 7 bases aligning to TRBD2. V lost 5 bases to trimming and J lost 12 bases; unmatched junction nucleotides: 10. This CDR3 region has 13 residues. Germline V gene data show CDR1 as SGHNT and CDR2 as YENEEA. The CDR3 loop is CASSPGGLGAQFF. The CDR3 DNA sequence: TGTGCCAGCAGCCCGGGGGGTCTTGGGGCGCAGTTCTTC. Complete variable domain (other parts from reference TRBV11-3 and TRBJ2-1): EAGVVQSPRYKIIEKKQPVAFWCNPISGHNTLYWYLQNLGQGPELLIRYENEEAVDDSQLPKDRFSAERLKGVDSTLKIQPAELGDSAVYLCASSPGGLGAQFFGPGTRLTVL.

Written as DNA, the CDR3 is TGTGCCAGCAGCTCACGACCACCCGGGACAATCTACACAGATACGCAGTATTTT. This encodes CASSSRPPGTIYTDTQYF. The chain uses TRBV11-2 and TRBJ2-3, with TRBD1 as a possible D gene (6 bases). CDR1 and CDR2 (germline): SGHAT, FQNNGV. This CDR3 is built from 18 residues. Trimming cost V 4 bases and J 2 bases, with 22 bases left between them.

This clonotype was observed many times. The rearrangement links TRBV5-1 to TRBJ2-5; D uncertain. V lost 0 bases and J lost 5, with 11 bases in between. The CDR3 extends over 14 amino acids. The germline CDR1 and CDR2 sequences are SGHRS and YFSETQ. The CDR3 reads CASSLDARSETQYF. CDR3 bases: TGCGCCAGCAGCTTGGATGCAAGGAGCGAGACCCAGTACTTC.

In this sample, this clonotype turned up a few times. The rearrangement joins TRBV9 to TRBJ2-7; D gene ambiguous. V was cut by 4 bases and J by 0 bases, with 11 bases left in between. The CDR3 sequence is 14 residues long. The germline CDR1 and CDR2 sequences are SGDLS and YYNGEE. The chain's CDR3 is CASSPKWSSYEQYF. The CDR3 bases are TGTGCCAGCAGCCCCAAATGGAGCTCCTACGAGCAGTACTTC.

This clonotype appeared many times. The chain couples TRBV6-1 to TRBJ2-7; D might be TRBD2 (6 bases). CDR3 length equals 13 residues. The V gene lost 5 bases and the J gene lost 3 bases, with 11 bases spanning the gap. Germline assignment: CDR1 MNHNS and CDR2 SASEGT. The CDR3 sequence is CASSSGQYYEQYF. The CDR3 coding sequence is TGTGCCAGCAGTAGCGGGCAATACTACGAGCAGTACTTC.

This clonotype was counted a few times. This chain connects TRBV20-1 to TRBJ2-3; D gene ambiguous. The V end was cut by 0 bases, the J end by 0 bases, with 13 bases between. CDR3 length equals 16 residues. Germline-derived CDR1 and CDR2 are DFQATT and SNEGSKA (reference sequence). The CDR3 region is CSAREFRISSTDTQYF. The CDR3, as DNA: TGCAGTGCTAGAGAGTTTAGAATTTCAAGCACAGATACGCAGTATTTT.